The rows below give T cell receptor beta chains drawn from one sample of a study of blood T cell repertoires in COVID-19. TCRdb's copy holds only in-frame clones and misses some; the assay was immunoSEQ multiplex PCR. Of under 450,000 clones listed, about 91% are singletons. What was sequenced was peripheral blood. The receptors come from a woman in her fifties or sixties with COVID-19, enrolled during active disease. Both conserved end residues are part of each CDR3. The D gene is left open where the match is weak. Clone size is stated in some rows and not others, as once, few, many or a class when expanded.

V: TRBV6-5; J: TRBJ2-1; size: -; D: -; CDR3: CASSSTPRGYNEQFF; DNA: TGTGCCAGCAGTTCTACACCAAGGGGCTACAATGAGCAGTTCTTC
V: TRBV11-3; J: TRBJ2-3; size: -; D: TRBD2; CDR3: CASSLAGGGDTQYF; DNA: TGTGCCAGCAGCTTAGCCGGCGGGGGGGATACGCAGTATTTT
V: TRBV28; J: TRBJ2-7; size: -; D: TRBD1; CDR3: CASSTDRGRSYEQYF; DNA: TGTGCCAGCAGCACCGACAGGGGTAGGTCCTACGAGCAGTACTTC
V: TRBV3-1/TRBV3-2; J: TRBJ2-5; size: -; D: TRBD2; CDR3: CASSQDPAGGGETQYF; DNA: TGTGCCAGCAGCCAAGATCCAGCGGGGGGAGGAGAGACCCAGTACTTC
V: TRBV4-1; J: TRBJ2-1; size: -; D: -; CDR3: CASIAILGKRGNEQFF; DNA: TGCGCCAGCATCGCCATTCTAGGGAAAAGGGGCAATGAGCAGTTCTTC
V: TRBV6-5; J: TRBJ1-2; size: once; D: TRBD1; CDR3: CASRPTGTYGYTF; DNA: TGTGCCAGCAGGCCGACAGGGACCTATGGCTACACCTTC
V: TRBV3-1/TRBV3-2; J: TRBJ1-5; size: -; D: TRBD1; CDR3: CASSQTGGNQPQHF; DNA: TGTGCCAGCAGCCAGACAGGGGGCAATCAGCCCCAGCATTTT
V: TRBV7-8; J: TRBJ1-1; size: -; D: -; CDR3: CASSLGARGRDTEAFF; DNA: TGTGCCAGCAGCCTAGGGGCAAGAGGGAGGGACACTGAAGCTTTCTTT
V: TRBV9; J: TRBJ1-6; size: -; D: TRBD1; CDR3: CASSVSVGTGESPLHF; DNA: TGTGCCAGCAGCGTATCGGTAGGGACAGGGGAATCACCCCTCCACTTT
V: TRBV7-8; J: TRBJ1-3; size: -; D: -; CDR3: CASSLRGYTIYF; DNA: TGTGCCAGCAGCTTAAGGGGTTACACCATATATTTT
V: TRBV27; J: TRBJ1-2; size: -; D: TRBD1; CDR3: CASSLAGGYGYTF; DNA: TGTGCCAGCAGTTTAGCAGGGGGGTATGGCTACACCTTC
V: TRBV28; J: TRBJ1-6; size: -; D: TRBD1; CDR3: CASRPQGGNSPLHF; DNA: TGTGCCAGCAGACCACAGGGGGGGAATTCACCCCTCCACTTT
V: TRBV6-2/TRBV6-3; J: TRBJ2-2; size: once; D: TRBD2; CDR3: CASSYIPTLAGGSNTGELFF; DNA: TGTGCCAGCAGTTATATCCCCACCCTAGCGGGGGGTTCGAACACCGGGGAGCTGTTTTTT
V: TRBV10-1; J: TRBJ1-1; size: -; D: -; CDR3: CASSTTRLDTEAFF; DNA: TGCGCCAGCAGTACCACTAGGTTGGACACTGAAGCTTTCTTT
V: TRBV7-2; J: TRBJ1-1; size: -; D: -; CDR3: CASSFPEASGGNTEAFF; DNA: TGTGCCAGCAGCTTTCCCGAAGCCTCGGGAGGGAACACTGAAGCTTTCTTT
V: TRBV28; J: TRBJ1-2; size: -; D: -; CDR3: CASSSPGTGNYGYTF; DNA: TGTGCCAGCAGTTCACCGGGTACAGGGAACTATGGCTACACCTTC
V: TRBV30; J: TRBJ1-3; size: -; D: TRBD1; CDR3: CAWTTDRVPRHPSGNTIYF; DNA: TGTGCCTGGACCACCGACAGGGTGCCTAGACACCCCTCTGGAAACACCATATATTTT
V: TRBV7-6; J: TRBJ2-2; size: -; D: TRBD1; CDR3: CASSPRQGSNTGELFF; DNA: TGTGCCAGCAGCCCGAGACAGGGTTCGAACACCGGGGAGCTGTTTTTT
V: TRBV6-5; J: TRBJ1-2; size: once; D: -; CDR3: CASSYRRAPRQGYTF; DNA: TGTGCCAGCAGTTACAGGAGGGCACCTCGGCAGGGCTACACCTTC
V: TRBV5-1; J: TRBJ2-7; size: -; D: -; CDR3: CASSLDGTYEQYF; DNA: TGCGCCAGCAGCTTGGACGGTACCTACGAGCAGTACTTC
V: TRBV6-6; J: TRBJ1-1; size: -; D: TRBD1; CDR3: CASSYFRQGNTEAFF; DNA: TGTGCCAGCAGTTACTTTAGACAGGGGAACACTGAAGCTTTCTTT
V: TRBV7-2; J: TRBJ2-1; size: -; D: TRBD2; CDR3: CASSLTAGGLNEQFF; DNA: TGTGCCAGCAGCTTAACAGCGGGGGGGCTGAATGAGCAGTTCTTC
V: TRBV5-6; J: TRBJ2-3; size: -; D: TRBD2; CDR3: CASSRLAGGLGDTQYF; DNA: TGTGCCAGCAGCCGACTAGCGGGGGGGCTTGGGGATACGCAGTATTTT
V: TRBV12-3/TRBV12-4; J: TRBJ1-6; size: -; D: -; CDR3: CASRTGFNSPLHF; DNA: TGTGCCAGCCGTACAGGGTTTAATTCACCCCTCCACTTT
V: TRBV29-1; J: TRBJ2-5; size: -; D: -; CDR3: CSVCYLPGETQYF; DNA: TGCAGCGTTTGCTACCTCCCGGGAGAGACCCAGTACTTC
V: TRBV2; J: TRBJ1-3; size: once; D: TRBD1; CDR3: CASSEIRGGQENTIYF; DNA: TGTGCCAGCAGTGAAATTAGAGGGGGCCAAGAAAACACCATATATTTT
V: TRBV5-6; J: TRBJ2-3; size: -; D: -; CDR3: CASSGLEGGAGDTQYF; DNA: TGTGCCAGCAGCGGACTAGAGGGGGGGGCCGGCGATACGCAGTATTTT
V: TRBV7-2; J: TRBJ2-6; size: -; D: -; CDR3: CASSLPGNPRYSGANVLTF; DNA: TGTGCCAGCAGCTTACCAGGGAACCCCAGGTACTCTGGGGCCAACGTCCTGACTTTC
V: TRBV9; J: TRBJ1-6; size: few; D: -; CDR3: CASSPTGSSPLHF; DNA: TGTGCCAGCAGCCCCACAGGGAGCTCACCCCTCCACTTT
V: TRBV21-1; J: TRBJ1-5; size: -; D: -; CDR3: CASSSGGEGFTGHF; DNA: TGTGCCAGCAGCTCGGGGGGTGAGGGGTTCACAGGGCATTTT
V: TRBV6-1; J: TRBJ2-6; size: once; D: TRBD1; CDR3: CASSEGTALSGANVLTF; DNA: TGTGCCAGCAGTGAGGGGACAGCACTCTCTGGGGCCAACGTCCTGACTTTC
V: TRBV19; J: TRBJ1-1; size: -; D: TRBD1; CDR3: CASSIGYRGQDTEAFF; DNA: TGTGCCAGTAGTATAGGATACAGGGGGCAGGACACTGAAGCTTTCTTT
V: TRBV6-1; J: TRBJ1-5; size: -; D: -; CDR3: CASSELGARDQPQHF; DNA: TGTGCCAGCAGTGAGTTAGGGGCTCGCGATCAGCCCCAGCATTTT
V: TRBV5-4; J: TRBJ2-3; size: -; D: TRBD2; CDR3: CASSLDSGVVDTQYF; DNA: TGTGCCAGCAGCTTAGATAGCGGGGTTGTAGATACGCAGTATTTT
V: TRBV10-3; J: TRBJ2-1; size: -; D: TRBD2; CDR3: CAISESGLAGGNEQFF; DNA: TGTGCCATCAGTGAGTCGGGACTAGCGGGGGGCAATGAGCAGTTCTTC
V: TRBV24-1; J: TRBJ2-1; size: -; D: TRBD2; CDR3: CATPPRLAGALQHNEQFF; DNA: TGTGCCACCCCCCCTCGACTAGCGGGGGCCCTACAACACAATGAGCAGTTCTTC
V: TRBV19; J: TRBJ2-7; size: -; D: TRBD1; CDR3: CASSIAGTGPNEQYF; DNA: TGTGCCAGTAGTATAGCGGGGACAGGACCGAACGAGCAGTACTTC
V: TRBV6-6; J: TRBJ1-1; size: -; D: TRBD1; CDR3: CASRDTGGMGEAFF; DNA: TGTGCCAGCAGAGATACAGGGGGCATGGGTGAAGCTTTCTTT
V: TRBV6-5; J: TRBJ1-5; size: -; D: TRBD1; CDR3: CASSSQPTGGDQPQHF; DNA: TGTGCCAGCAGTTCCCAACCGACAGGGGGAGATCAGCCCCAGCATTTT
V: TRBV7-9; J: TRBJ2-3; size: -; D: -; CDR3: CASSPAQDTQYF; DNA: TGTGCCAGCAGCCCCGCACAAGATACGCAGTATTTT
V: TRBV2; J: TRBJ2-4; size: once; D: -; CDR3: CASSPAGASDIQYF; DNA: TGTGCCAGCAGTCCCGCGGGGGCGAGTGACATTCAGTACTTC
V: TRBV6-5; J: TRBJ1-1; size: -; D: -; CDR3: CASAAAANTEAFF; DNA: TGTGCCAGCGCGGCGGCGGCGAACACTGAAGCTTTCTTT
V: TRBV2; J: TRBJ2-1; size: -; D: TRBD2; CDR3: CASLALGGDDNEQFF; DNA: TGTGCCAGCCTAGCCTTGGGGGGGGATGACAATGAGCAGTTCTTC
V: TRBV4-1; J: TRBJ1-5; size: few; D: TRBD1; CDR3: CASSQGRGRDQPQHF; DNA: TGCGCCAGCAGCCAAGGGAGGGGGCGCGATCAGCCCCAGCATTTT
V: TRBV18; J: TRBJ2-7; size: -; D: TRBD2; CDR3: CASSPPSTSEGEQYF; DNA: TGTGCCAGCTCACCACCGTCCACTAGCGAAGGCGAGCAGTACTTC
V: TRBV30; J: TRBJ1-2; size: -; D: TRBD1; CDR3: CAWSVGEGAGYTF; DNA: TGTGCCTGGAGTGTGGGTGAGGGGGCTGGCTACACCTTC
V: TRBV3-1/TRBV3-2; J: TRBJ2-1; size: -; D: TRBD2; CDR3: CASSRTSGGNVNEQFF; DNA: TGTGCCAGCAGCCGGACTAGCGGGGGGAATGTGAATGAGCAGTTCTTC
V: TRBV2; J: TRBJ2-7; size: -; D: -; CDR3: CASSSTYEQYF; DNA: TGTGCCAGCAGTTCCACCTACGAGCAGTACTTC
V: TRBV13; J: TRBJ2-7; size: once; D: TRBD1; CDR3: CASSFGTGRYEQYF; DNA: TGTGCCAGCAGCTTTGGGACAGGGCGCTACGAGCAGTACTTC
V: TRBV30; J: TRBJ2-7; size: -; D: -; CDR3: CAWSVGRGYYEQYF; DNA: TGTGCCTGGAGTGTTGGGCGGGGCTACTACGAGCAGTACTTC